This TCR beta chain was found in a study of cytomegalovirus exposure and HLA in healthy donors. This clone was observed once. Researchers ran the PCR with 60 Vbeta and 13 Jbeta primers. Assay used: immunoSEQ multiplex PCR; TCRdb lists only in-frame clones, some missing. This table has a few hundred thousand clones, roughly 79% appearing once. This CDR3 has 16 residues. The V gene lost 0 bases and the J gene lost 2 bases, with 10 bases spanning the gap. CDR1 and CDR2 (germline): LGHNA, YNFKEQ. The sample consisted of PBMCs. The J gene is TRBJ2-2, the V gene TRBV4-2, with D unresolved. The source is a man aged 18 to 30 in good health and CMV-seronegative. CDR3 loop: CASSQDPSSNTGELFF. Here the CDR3 DNA reads TGTGCCAGCAGCCAAGACCCGTCCTCTAACACCGGGGAGCTGTTTTTT.